This TCR beta chain was identified during a study of cytomegalovirus exposure and HLA in healthy donors. Study-wide results and caveats: Highest at DRB1 and lowest at HLA-C, TCR association rates differed among HLA loci in a later analysis. Listed as cytomegalovirus-associated were 150 or so TCR beta chains. Researchers reported in a later analysis that a missense DCLRE1C variant was tied to TCR beta V- and J-gene trimming.

A remark on this clone: The antigen is unknown.

PCR amplification relied on 60 Vbeta primers (plus 13 Jbeta primers). The data were produced by immunoSEQ multiplex PCR, yet TCRdb's version contains in-frame clones alone and is incomplete. The sample's table shows about 200,000 clones. Unrecorded immune exposures were likely, despite nominal health at sampling. What was sequenced was PBMCs. The sequence was obtained from a woman in her twenties or thirties in good health and CMV-seropositive.

The CDR3 DNA reads TGTGCCAGCAGAGCCGGGACTAACTCCTACGAGCAGTACTTC. As protein: CASRAGTNSYEQYF. V usage is TRBV6-1 and J usage is TRBJ2-7; 7 nucleotides align to TRBD2. With V trimmed by 6 bases and J by 0 bases, 5 bases remained unmatched. The CDR3 consists of 14 residues. The V gene's germline CDR1 is MNHNS and CDR2 SASEGT.